This TCR beta chain comes out of a study of blood T cells in healthy people across ages. Study in general: Template-switching capture recovered about one barcoded beta molecule per two T cells. Whole-study results and caveats: Measured against age, TCR beta diversity per million T cells decreased in a roughly linear manner.

Germline values: CDR1 DFQATT, CDR2 SNEGSKA (reference sequence). The germline V and J ends were trimmed by 6 bases and 11 bases, with 19 bases remaining between them. The CDR3 contains 12 residues. The use of a sample-barcoded 5' primer and a J-beta primer mix characterized a second PCR of 7 to 11 cycles. TCRdb passed the 5' RACE reads through MiXCR, listing each CDR3 protein once. The data hold some 1.8 million distinct CDR3 sequences, with about two fifths observed a single time. This clonotype has only a few counts. Its target is not known. Material: blood. This TCR was recovered from a human donor in good health. The chain is built from TRBV20-1 and TRBJ1-1, with a possible D match to TRBD1 (5 bases). This CDR3 reads CSASEGNSEAFF. The CDR3 DNA sequence: TGCAGTGCCTCGGAGGGGAACAGTGAGGCTTTCTTT.